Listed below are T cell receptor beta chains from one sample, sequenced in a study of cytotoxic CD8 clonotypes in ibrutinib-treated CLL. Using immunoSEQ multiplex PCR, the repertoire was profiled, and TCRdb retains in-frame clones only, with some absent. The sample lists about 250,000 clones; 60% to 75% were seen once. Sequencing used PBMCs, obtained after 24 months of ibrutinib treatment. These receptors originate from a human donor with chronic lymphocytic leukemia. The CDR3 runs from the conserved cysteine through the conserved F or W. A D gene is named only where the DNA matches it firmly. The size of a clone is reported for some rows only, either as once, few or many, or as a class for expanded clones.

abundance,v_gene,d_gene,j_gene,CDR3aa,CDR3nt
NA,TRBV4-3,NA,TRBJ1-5,CASSQESHIQPQHF,TGCGCCAGCAGCCAAGAGAGCCACATTCAGCCCCAGCATTTT
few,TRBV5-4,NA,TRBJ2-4,CASSLGLEANIQYF,TGTGCCAGCAGCTTGGGACTAGAGGCAAACATTCAGTACTTC
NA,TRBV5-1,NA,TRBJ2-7,CASSPPASYEQYF,TGCGCCAGCAGCCCCCCCGCCTCCTACGAGCAGTACTTC
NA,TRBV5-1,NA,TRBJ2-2,CASSITNTGELFF,TGCGCCAGCAGCATTACAAACACCGGGGAGCTGTTTTTT
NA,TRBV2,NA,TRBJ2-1,CASLGLASYNEQFF,TGTGCCAGCTTGGGCCTAGCCTCCTACAATGAGCAGTTCTTC
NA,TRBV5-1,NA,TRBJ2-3,CASSYKEHPDTQYF,TGCGCCAGCAGCTACAAAGAGCATCCAGATACGCAGTATTTT
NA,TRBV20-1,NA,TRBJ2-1,CSAKRVNEQFF,TGCAGTGCTAAAAGGGTGAATGAGCAGTTCTTC
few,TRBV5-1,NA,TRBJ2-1,CASSFRTDYNEQFF,TGCGCCAGCAGCTTCAGGACAGACTACAATGAGCAGTTCTTC
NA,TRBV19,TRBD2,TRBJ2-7,CASSISSTSGIYEQYF,TGTGCCAGTAGTATAAGTTCGACTAGCGGGATCTACGAGCAGTACTTC
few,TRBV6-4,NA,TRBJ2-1,CASSVQPSSYNEQFF,TGTGCCAGCAGTGTTCAACCTAGCTCCTACAATGAGCAGTTCTTC
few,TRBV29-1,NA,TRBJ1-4,CSVPGKGTNEKLFF,TGCAGCGTCCCAGGAAAAGGGACTAATGAAAAACTGTTTTTT
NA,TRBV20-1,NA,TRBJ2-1,CSANQGAEQFF,TGCAGTGCTAATCAAGGGGCTGAGCAGTTCTTC
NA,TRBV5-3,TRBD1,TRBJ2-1,CARSLSEGQGQFF,TGTGCCAGAAGCTTGTCAGAAGGACAGGGACAGTTCTTC
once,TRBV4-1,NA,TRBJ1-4,CASSQGDLFSNNEKLFF,TGCGCCAGCAGCCAAGGGGACCTCTTCTCGAATAATGAAAAACTGTTTTTT
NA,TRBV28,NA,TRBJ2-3,CASSLPQSLMYTQYF,TGTGCCAGCAGTTTGCCGCAGAGTTTAATGTATACGCAGTATTTT
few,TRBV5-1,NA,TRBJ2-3,CASSLDVEGDTQYF,TGCGCCAGCAGCTTGGATGTCGAAGGGGATACGCAGTATTTT
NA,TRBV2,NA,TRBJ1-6,CASVSYDNRNSPLHF,TGTGCCAGCGTCAGTTACGACAACAGGAATTCACCCCTCCACTTT
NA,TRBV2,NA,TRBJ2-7,CASSLIYEQYF,TGTGCCAGCAGTTTAATCTACGAGCAGTACTTC
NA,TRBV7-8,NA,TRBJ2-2,CASSTDKHGELFF,TGTGCCAGCAGCACCGACAAGCACGGGGAGCTGTTTTTT
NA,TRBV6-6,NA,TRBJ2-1,CASRNAGNEQFF,TGTGCCAGCAGAAACGCAGGGAATGAGCAGTTCTTC
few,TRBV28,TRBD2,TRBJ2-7,CASSLKGGYEQYF,TGTGCCAGCAGTTTAAAGGGAGGGTACGAGCAGTACTTC
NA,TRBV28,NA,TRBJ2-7,CASSSIDRGGVYEQYF,TGTGCCAGCAGTTCCATTGACAGGGGAGGGGTATACGAGCAGTACTTC
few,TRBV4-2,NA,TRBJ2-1,CASSQEIRTGAGNEQFF,TGTGCCAGCAGCCAAGAAATAAGAACGGGAGCGGGCAATGAGCAGTTCTTC